This TCR beta chain came from a study of regulatory T cells in long-lasting Graves disease. TCR beta libraries were built with iRepertoire HTBI primers and Arm-PCR of CDR3 regions. TCRdb fed the multiplex PCR reads into MiXCR, producing one record per CDR3 protein. The sample carries around 450,000 distinct CDR3 sequences, 16% recorded once. As for time point: newly diagnosed GD, antithyroid drugs for less than 3 months. RNA extracted from PBMCs served as the sequencing template. This clonotype was seen a handful of times. This likely traces to a read error, being one base from a far larger clone. The same sample was also used in a study of T cells in Graves' hyperthyroidism and ophthalmopathy. In that study: In making diagnoses, clinical symptoms, serum thyroxine and TRAb, thyroid ultrasound and orbital computed tomography were all used.

The source is a middle-aged man with Graves disease. The source material was peripheral blood mononuclear cells (PBMCs), sampled at new diagnosis, from a patient treated with antithyroid drugs.

CDR3 sequence: CSASKTSFDEQYF. The CDR3, as DNA: TGCAGTGCTTCCAAGACTAGCTTCGATGAGCAGTACTTC. This chain connects TRBV20-1 to TRBJ2-7; 7 positions agree with TRBD2. V was pared by 5 bases and J by 7 bases, with 11 bases of the junction left unmatched. Per the germline V gene, CDR1 is DFQATT and CDR2 is SNEGSKA (reference sequence). The CDR3 spans 13 residues.